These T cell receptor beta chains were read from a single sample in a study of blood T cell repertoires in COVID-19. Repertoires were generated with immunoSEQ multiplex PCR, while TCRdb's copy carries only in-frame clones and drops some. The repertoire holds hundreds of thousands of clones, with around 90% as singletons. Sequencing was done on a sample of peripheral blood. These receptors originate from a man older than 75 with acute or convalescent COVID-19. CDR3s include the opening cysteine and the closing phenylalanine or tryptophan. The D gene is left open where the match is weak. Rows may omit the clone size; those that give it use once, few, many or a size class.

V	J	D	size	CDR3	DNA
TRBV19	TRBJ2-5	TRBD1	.	CASRRGQGARETQYF	TGTGCCAGTAGGCGCGGACAGGGGGCACGCGAGACCCAGTACTTC
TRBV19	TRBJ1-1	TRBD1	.	CASSTTGDTEAFF	TGTGCCAGTAGCACAACAGGGGACACTGAAGCTTTCTTT
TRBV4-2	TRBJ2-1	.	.	CASSQEGGLATYNEQFF	TGTGCCAGCAGCCAAGAAGGTGGGCTAGCCACTTACAATGAGCAGTTCTTC
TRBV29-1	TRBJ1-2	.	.	CSVGGGNYGYTF	TGCAGCGTTGGGGGAGGCAACTATGGCTACACCTTC
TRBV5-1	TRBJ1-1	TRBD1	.	CATQGGVDTEAFF	TGCGCCACCCAGGGGGGAGTAGACACTGAAGCTTTCTTT
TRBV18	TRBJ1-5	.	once	CASSPYSNQPQHF	TGTGCCAGCTCACCCTATAGCAATCAGCCCCAGCATTTT
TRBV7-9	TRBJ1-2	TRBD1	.	CASKEGASYGYTF	TGTGCCTCGAAGGAGGGGGCTTCCTATGGCTACACCTTC
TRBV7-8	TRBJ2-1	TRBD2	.	CASSLASGLAGGPYNEQFF	TGTGCCAGCAGCTTAGCGTCTGGACTAGCGGGAGGGCCGTACAATGAGCAGTTCTTC
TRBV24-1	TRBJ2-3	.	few	CATSDGHGYTQYF	TGTGCCACCAGTGACGGACATGGTTATACGCAGTATTTT
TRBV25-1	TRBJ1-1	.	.	CASSESGGGNTEAFF	TGTGCCAGCAGTGAATCGGGGGGAGGGAACACTGAAGCTTTCTTT
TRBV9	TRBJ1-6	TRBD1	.	CASSAAGTGPRNLHF	TGTGCCAGCAGCGCCGCCGGGACAGGTCCCCGAAACCTCCACTTT
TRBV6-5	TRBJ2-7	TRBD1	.	CASSYRDSAYEQYF	TGTGCCAGCAGTTACAGGGACAGCGCCTACGAGCAGTACTTC
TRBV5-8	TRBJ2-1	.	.	CASSFDRNEQFF	TGTGCCAGCAGCTTTGACAGGAATGAGCAGTTCTTC
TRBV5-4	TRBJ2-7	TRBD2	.	CASSPEPGTTYEQYF	TGTGCCAGCAGCCCGGAGCCCGGGACTACCTACGAGCAGTACTTC
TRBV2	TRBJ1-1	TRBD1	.	CASSRGQGFTEAFF	TGTGCCAGCAGTAGAGGACAGGGTTTCACTGAAGCTTTCTTT
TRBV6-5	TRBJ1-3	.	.	CASIPFSGLGNTIYF	TGTGCCAGCATCCCCTTTTCGGGGTTAGGAAACACCATATATTTT
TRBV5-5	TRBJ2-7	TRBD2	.	CASSLRLAGGREQYF	TGTGCCAGCAGCTTGAGGCTAGCGGGAGGACGGGAGCAGTACTTC
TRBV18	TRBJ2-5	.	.	CASSLIKGDRETQYF	TGTGCCAGCTCGCTTATAAAGGGGGACCGGGAGACCCAGTACTTC
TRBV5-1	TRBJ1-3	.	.	CASSLISGSSGNTIYF	TGCGCCAGCAGCTTGATCTCGGGGAGCTCTGGAAACACCATATATTTT
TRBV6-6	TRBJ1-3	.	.	CASSSHSGNTIYF	TGTGCCAGCAGTTCCCACTCTGGAAACACCATATATTTT
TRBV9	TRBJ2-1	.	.	CASSVAGVDEQFF	TGTGCCAGCAGCGTAGCAGGGGTCGATGAGCAGTTCTTC
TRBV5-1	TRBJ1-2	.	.	CASSSSTGQLNYGYTF	TGCGCCAGCAGCTCCAGCACCGGACAACTAAACTATGGCTACACCTTC
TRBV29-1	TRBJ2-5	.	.	CSATVSGGGGETQYF	TGCAGCGCCACTGTTTCGGGCGGGGGCGGGGAGACCCAGTACTTC
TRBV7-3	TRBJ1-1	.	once	CASSLSRNTEAFF	TGTGCCAGCAGCCTTTCGCGGAACACTGAAGCTTTCTTT
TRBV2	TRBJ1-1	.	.	CASRSYSTEAFF	TGTGCCAGCAGAAGCTACAGCACTGAAGCTTTCTTT
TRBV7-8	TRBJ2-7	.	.	CASSLAGGYYEQYF	TGTGCCAGCAGCTTAGCGGGGGGATACTACGAGCAGTACTTC
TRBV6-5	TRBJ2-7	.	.	CATGRVAASYEQYF	TGTGCCACCGGCCGGGTAGCGGCCTCCTACGAGCAGTACTTC
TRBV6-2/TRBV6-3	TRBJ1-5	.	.	CASSPGNQPQHF	TGTGCCAGCAGTCCAGGGAATCAGCCCCAGCATTTT
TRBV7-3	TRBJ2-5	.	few	CASSEFGGTGQETQYF	TGTGCCAGCAGCGAATTCGGGGGGACAGGACAAGAGACCCAGTACTTC
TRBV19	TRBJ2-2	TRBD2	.	CASSIRSSGSTGELFF	TGTGCCAGTAGTATTCGTTCTAGCGGGAGCACCGGGGAGCTGTTTTTT
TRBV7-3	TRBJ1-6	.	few	CASSLGGQTNSPLHF	TGTGCCAGCAGCCTAGGCGGACAGACTAATTCACCCCTCCACTTT
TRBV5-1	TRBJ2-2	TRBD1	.	CASSHRDRGGMGPGELFF	TGCGCCAGCAGCCACCGGGACAGGGGAGGCATGGGCCCCGGGGAGCTGTTTTTT
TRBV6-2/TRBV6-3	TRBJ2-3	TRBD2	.	CASSYSGLASVWTDTQYF	TGTGCCAGCAGTTACTCGGGACTAGCCTCGGTTTGGACAGATACGCAGTATTTT
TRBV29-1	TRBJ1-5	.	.	CSVLQAIGEPQHF	TGCAGCGTTCTACAGGCCATTGGAGAGCCCCAGCATTTT
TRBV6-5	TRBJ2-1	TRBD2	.	CASIRRLAGLLKVF	TGTGCCAGCATAAGGAGACTAGCGGGCCTCCTCAAAGTCTTC
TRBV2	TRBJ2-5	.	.	CASKEVETQYF	TGTGCCAGCAAGGAGGTGGAGACCCAGTACTTC
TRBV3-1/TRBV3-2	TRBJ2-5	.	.	CASSQLAVQETQYF	TGTGCCAGCAGCCAATTAGCGGTCCAAGAGACCCAGTACTTC
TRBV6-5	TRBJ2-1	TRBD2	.	CASISTSGSGYEQFF	TGTGCCAGCATTTCTACTAGCGGGAGCGGGTATGAGCAGTTCTTC
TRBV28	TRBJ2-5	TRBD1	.	CASSSPGTGKGETQYF	TGTGCCAGCAGTTCACCAGGGACAGGGAAAGGGGAGACCCAGTACTTC
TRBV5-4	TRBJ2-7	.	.	CASSFGGEIYEQYF	TGTGCCAGCAGCTTTGGCGGGGAAATCTACGAGCAGTACTTC
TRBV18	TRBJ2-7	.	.	CASSPESGALYEQYF	TGTGCCAGCTCACCCGAATCAGGTGCTCTTTACGAGCAGTACTTC
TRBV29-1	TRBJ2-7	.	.	CSVLKEQGYYEQYF	TGCAGCGTCTTAAAGGAACAGGGTTATTACGAGCAGTACTTC
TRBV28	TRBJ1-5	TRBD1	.	CASSRGQGANQPQHF	TGTGCCAGCAGTCGGGGACAGGGGGCGAATCAGCCCCAGCATTTT
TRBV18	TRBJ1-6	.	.	CASSPSDRTPLHF	TGTGCCAGCTCACCGTCAGACAGGACACCCCTCCACTTT
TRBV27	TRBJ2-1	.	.	CASSEPYSGLYNEQFF	TGTGCCAGCAGTGAACCTTACAGCGGGCTTTACAATGAGCAGTTCTTC
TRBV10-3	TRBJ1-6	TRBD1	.	CAISADRDHYSPLHF	TGTGCCATCAGCGCCGACAGGGACCACTACTCACCCCTCCACTTT
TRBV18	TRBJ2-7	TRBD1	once	CASSPTGQGAVEQYF	TGTGCCAGCTCACCAACTGGACAGGGGGCAGTCGAGCAGTACTTC
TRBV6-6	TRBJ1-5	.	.	CASSYTDSNQPQHF	TGTGCCAGCAGTTACACAGATAGCAATCAGCCCCAGCATTTT
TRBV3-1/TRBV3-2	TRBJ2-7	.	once	CASSQGGEQYF	TGTGCCAGCAGCCAAGGAGGAGAGCAGTACTTC
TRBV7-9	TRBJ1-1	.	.	CASTLTGNTEAFF	TGTGCCAGCACGTTGACCGGGAACACTGAAGCTTTCTTT
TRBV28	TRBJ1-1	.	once	CASSFSQGLSAFF	TGTGCCAGCAGTTTTAGTCAGGGGCTTTCAGCTTTCTTT
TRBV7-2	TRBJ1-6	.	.	CASSLGGQTNSPLHF	TGTGCCAGCAGCTTAGGTGGGCAGACCAATTCACCCCTCCACTTT
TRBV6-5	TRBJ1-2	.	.	CASTPARQRNYGYTF	TGTGCCAGCACTCCCGCCCGACAGAGAAACTATGGCTACACCTTC
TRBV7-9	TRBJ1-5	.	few	CASSPAGSDNQPQHF	TGTGCCAGCAGCCCGGCAGGGTCGGACAATCAGCCCCAGCATTTT